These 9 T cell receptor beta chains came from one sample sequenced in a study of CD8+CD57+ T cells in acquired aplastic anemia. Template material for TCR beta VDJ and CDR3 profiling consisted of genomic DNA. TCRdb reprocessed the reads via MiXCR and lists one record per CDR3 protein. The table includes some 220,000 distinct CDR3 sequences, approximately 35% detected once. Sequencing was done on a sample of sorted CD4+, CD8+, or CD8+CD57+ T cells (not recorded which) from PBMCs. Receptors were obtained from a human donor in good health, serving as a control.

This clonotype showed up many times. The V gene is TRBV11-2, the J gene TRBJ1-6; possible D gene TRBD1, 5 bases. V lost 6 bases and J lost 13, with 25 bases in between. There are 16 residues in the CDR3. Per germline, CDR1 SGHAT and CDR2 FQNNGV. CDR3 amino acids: CASRDPGTREGIPLHF. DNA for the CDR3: TGTGCCAGCAGGGACCCCGGGACCCGCGAGGGAATCCCCCTCCACTTT. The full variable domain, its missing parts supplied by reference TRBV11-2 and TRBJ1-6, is EAGVAQSPRYKIIEKRQSVAFWCNPISGHATLYWYQQILGQGPKLLIQFQNNGVVDDSQLPKDRFSAERLKGVDSTLKIQPAKLEDSAVYLCASRDPGTREGIPLHFGNGTRLTVT.

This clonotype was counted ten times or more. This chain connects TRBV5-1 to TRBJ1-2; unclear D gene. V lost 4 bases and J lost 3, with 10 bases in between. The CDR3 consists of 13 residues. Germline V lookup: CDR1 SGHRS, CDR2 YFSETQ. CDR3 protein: CASSLDVDYGYTF. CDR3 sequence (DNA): TGCGCCAGCAGCCTCGACGTTGACTATGGCTACACCTTC.

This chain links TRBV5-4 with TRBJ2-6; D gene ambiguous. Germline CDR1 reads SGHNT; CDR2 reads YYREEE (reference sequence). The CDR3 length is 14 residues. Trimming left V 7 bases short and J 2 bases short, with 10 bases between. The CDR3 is CASSPLAGANVLTF. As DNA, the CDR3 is TGTGCCAGCTCACCGTTGGCTGGGGCCAACGTCCTGACTTTC.

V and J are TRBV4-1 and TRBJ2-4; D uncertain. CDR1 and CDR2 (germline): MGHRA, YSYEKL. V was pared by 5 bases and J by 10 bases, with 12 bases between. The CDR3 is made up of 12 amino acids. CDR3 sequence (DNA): TGCGCCAGCAGCGGGTTTCGGCGGATTCAGTACTTC. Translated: CASSGFRRIQYF.

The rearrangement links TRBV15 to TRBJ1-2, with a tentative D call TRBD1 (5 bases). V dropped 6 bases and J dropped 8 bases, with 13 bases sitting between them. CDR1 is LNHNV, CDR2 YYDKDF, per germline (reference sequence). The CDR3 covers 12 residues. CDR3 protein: CATRGPVGGYTF. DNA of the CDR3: TGTGCCACCAGGGGGCCGGTTGGAGGCTACACCTTC.

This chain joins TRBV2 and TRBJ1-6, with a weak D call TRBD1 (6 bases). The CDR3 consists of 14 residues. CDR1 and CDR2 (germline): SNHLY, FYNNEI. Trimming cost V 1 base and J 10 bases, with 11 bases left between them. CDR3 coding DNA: TGTGCCAGCAGTGAAGTGGGGGGCGGATCACCCCTCCACTTT. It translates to CASSEVGGGSPLHF.

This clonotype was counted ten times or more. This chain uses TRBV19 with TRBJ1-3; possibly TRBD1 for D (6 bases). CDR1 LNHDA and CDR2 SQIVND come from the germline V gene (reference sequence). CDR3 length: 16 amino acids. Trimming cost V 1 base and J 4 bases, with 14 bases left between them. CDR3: CASSIGFRGQGNTIYF. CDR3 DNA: TGTGCCAGTAGTATAGGGTTCCGGGGGCAAGGAAACACCATATATTTT.

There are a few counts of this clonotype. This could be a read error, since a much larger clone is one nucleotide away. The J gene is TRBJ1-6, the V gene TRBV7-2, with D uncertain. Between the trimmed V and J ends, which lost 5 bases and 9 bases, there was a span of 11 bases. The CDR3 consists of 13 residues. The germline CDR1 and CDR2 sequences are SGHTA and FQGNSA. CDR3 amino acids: CASSQSPGSPLHF. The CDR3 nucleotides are TGTGCCAGCAGCCAGAGTCCGGGTTCACCCCTCCACTTT.

CDR3 loop: CATSRGTANYGYTF. The DNA of the CDR3 is TGTGCCACCAGCAGAGGGACGGCTAACTATGGCTACACCTTC. The chain couples TRBV15 to TRBJ1-2; D unclear. V shed 1 base and J shed 0 bases, with 6 bases lying between them. This CDR3 spans 14 amino acids. The germline CDR1 and CDR2 sequences are LNHNV and YYDKDF (reference sequence).